This TCR beta chain was recorded in a study of beta chain features in type 1 diabetes. Reverse transcription of all isolated RNA meant that expressed TCRB transcripts were sequenced. Assay: immunoSEQ multiplex PCR; the TCRdb copy retains only in-frame clones and omits some. The sample gives hundreds of thousands of clones, over 12% of which show up once; approximately 0.043% is in the top ten. Regarding the study as a whole: Shortening of TCRB CDR3s, moderate but significant, appeared in all four CD4+ subsets of Type 1 diabetes patients. For TCRB rearrangement, an influence of HLA type remained unresolved here.

Concerning this clone itself: Its antigen is currently unknown.

CDR1 is SGDLS, CDR2 YYNGEE, per germline. The CDR3 length is 15 residues. The V end lost 5 bases, the J end lost 6 bases, and 20 bases lay between the germline ends. This TCR came from a man between 18 and 29 years old with type 1 diabetes. The chain recombines TRBV9 with TRBJ1-1, with D possibly being TRBD1 (6 bases). The specimen sequenced was naive CD4+ T cells from blood. CDR3: CASSRDTGELAEAFF. The CDR3 nucleotides read TGTGCCAGCAGTAGGGACACCGGTGAATTGGCTGAAGCTTTCTTT.